The rows below give T cell receptor beta chains drawn from one sample of a study of blood T cell repertoires in COVID-19. Produced via immunoSEQ multiplex PCR; TCRdb's table is partial and in-frame only. The profile shows 190,000 or so clones, around 87% of them singletons. Sequenced material: peripheral blood. The receptors were sampled from a young woman who had recovered from COVID-19. Each CDR3 is given with its conserved first and last residue. A D gene is named only where the DNA matches it firmly. Clone size is stated in some rows and not others, as once, few, many or a class when expanded.

D gene: -; J gene: TRBJ2-5; clone size: -; CDR3 length: 13; V gene: TRBV12-3/TRBV12-4; CDR3 DNA: TGTGCCAGCGGCCCGACAGAGCAAGAGACCCAGTACTTC; CDR3 protein: CASGPTEQETQYF
D gene: -; J gene: TRBJ1-5; clone size: -; CDR3 length: 12; V gene: TRBV28; CDR3 DNA: TGTGCCAGCAGTCCTCCGGGGCAGCCCCAGCATTTT; CDR3 protein: CASSPPGQPQHF
D gene: TRBD2; J gene: TRBJ2-3; clone size: -; CDR3 length: 18; V gene: TRBV24-1; CDR3 DNA: TGTGCCACCAGTGATACTAGCGGGAGCCGGATTTTTACAGATACGCAGTATTTT; CDR3 protein: CATSDTSGSRIFTDTQYF
D gene: -; J gene: TRBJ1-1; clone size: -; CDR3 length: 12; V gene: TRBV7-2; CDR3 DNA: TGTGCCAGCAGGGACTGGAAGAGGGAAGCTTTCTTT; CDR3 protein: CASRDWKREAFF
D gene: -; J gene: TRBJ1-1; clone size: -; CDR3 length: 16; V gene: TRBV6-2/TRBV6-3; CDR3 DNA: TGTGCCAGCAGTTACCCCCTTCGACAGGTAAACACTGAAGCTTTCTTT; CDR3 protein: CASSYPLRQVNTEAFF
D gene: -; J gene: TRBJ2-2; clone size: once; CDR3 length: 10; V gene: TRBV29-1; CDR3 DNA: TGCAGCGTTTTTCGCGGGGAGCTGTTTTTT; CDR3 protein: CSVFRGELFF
D gene: -; J gene: TRBJ2-1; clone size: -; CDR3 length: 12; V gene: TRBV5-6; CDR3 DNA: TGTGCCAGCAGCCGTAGGGGCAATGAGCTGTTCTTC; CDR3 protein: CASSRRGNELFF
D gene: -; J gene: TRBJ1-1; clone size: -; CDR3 length: 14; V gene: TRBV7-8; CDR3 DNA: TGTGCCAGCAGCTTAGTTCCAGGAGGCACTGAAGCTTTCTTT; CDR3 protein: CASSLVPGGTEAFF
D gene: TRBD1; J gene: TRBJ1-2; clone size: -; CDR3 length: 15; V gene: TRBV9; CDR3 DNA: TGTGCCAGCAGCGGGGCACAGGGGATTGGATATGGCTACACCTTC; CDR3 protein: CASSGAQGIGYGYTF
D gene: -; J gene: TRBJ1-1; clone size: -; CDR3 length: 14; V gene: TRBV4-3; CDR3 DNA: TGCGCCAGCAGCCAAGTTGCGGGTAACACTGAAGCTTTCTTT; CDR3 protein: CASSQVAGNTEAFF
D gene: -; J gene: TRBJ1-1; clone size: -; CDR3 length: 13; V gene: TRBV3-1/TRBV3-2; CDR3 DNA: TGTGCCAGCAGAGGAGGAGGGAACACTGAAGCTTTCTTT; CDR3 protein: CASRGGGNTEAFF
D gene: TRBD2; J gene: TRBJ2-1; clone size: -; CDR3 length: 15; V gene: TRBV3-1/TRBV3-2; CDR3 DNA: TGTGCCAGCAGTCTAGCGGGAGTCACCTACAATGAGCAGTTCTTC; CDR3 protein: CASSLAGVTYNEQFF
D gene: TRBD1; J gene: TRBJ1-1; clone size: -; CDR3 length: 15; V gene: TRBV28; CDR3 DNA: TGTGCCAGCAGTTCACCCGGGACAGGGGACACTGAAGCTTTCTTT; CDR3 protein: CASSSPGTGDTEAFF
D gene: TRBD2; J gene: TRBJ2-1; clone size: -; CDR3 length: 13; V gene: TRBV7-3; CDR3 DNA: TGTGCCAGCAGTTTAGCGGGAGGGTATGAGCAGTTCTTC; CDR3 protein: CASSLAGGYEQFF
D gene: -; J gene: TRBJ1-5; clone size: -; CDR3 length: 14; V gene: TRBV6-5; CDR3 DNA: TGTGCCAGCAGTTACCCGGGGGGCTTTCAGCCCCAGCATTTT; CDR3 protein: CASSYPGGFQPQHF
D gene: -; J gene: TRBJ1-4; clone size: -; CDR3 length: 14; V gene: TRBV24-1; CDR3 DNA: TGTGCCACCAGTGATTTGGGGCCAGATGAAAAACTGTTTTTT; CDR3 protein: CATSDLGPDEKLFF
D gene: -; J gene: TRBJ2-6; clone size: -; CDR3 length: 17; V gene: TRBV3-1/TRBV3-2; CDR3 DNA: TGTGCCAGCAGCCCCACCCTTCAGTCCTCTGGGGCCAACGTCCTGACTTTC; CDR3 protein: CASSPTLQSSGANVLTF
D gene: -; J gene: TRBJ2-3; clone size: -; CDR3 length: 13; V gene: TRBV15; CDR3 DNA: TGTGCCACCAGCAGGGGACAAGTAGATACGCAGTATTTT; CDR3 protein: CATSRGQVDTQYF